This TCR beta chain was recovered during a study of blood T cell repertoires in COVID-19. Study in general: Sites across the United States, Italy and Spain contributed samples from acute and convalescent COVID-19. Sources were T cells, B-cell-depleted T cells, or PBMCs; the material itself was cDNA or gDNA.

Trimming shortened V by 3 bases and J by 7 bases, and 3 bases separated the two germline ends. Germline values: CDR1 MNHNS, CDR2 SASEGT. The CDR3 spans 11 residues. In the original processing: Reference gene primer amplification gave estimated nucleated cell counts. TCRdb's copy holds only in-frame clones and misses some; the assay was immunoSEQ multiplex PCR. V and J calls and clone size are those listed in that table; D and trimming were worked out from the DNA. The profile shows approximately 100,000 clones, about two thirds of them singletons. The receptor was isolated from a human donor with acute or convalescent COVID-19. The donor label of this sample is uncertain. The gene calls are TRBV6-1 and TRBJ2-2; D call uncertain. Material: peripheral blood. DNA of the CDR3: TGTGCCAGCAGTGACCTCGGGGAGCTGTTTTTT. Residues: CASSDLGELFF.